These 32 T cell receptor beta chains were sequenced from one sample in a study of beta chain features in type 1 diabetes. Sequenced material consisted of expressed TCRB transcripts (all of the isolated RNA was reverse transcribed). Measured with immunoSEQ multiplex PCR; TCRdb has only the in-frame clones, and not every one. The sample lists more than 150,000 clones, approximately 9% occurring once. The material sequenced was central memory CD4+ T cells from blood. The source is a woman aged 18 to 35 in good health.

The V gene is TRBV5-8, the J gene TRBJ1-6, with TRBD1 matching over 7 bases. CDR3 length equals 14 residues. J was trimmed by 10 bases and V by 6 bases; bases with no gene match: 10. CDR1 is SGHTS, CDR2 YDEGEE, per germline. CDR3 residues: CASTNRPGGSPLHF. CDR3 DNA: TGTGCCAGCACCAACAGGCCAGGGGGATCACCCCTCCACTTT. The variable domain in full, completed from reference TRBV5-8 and TRBJ1-6, reads EAGVTQSPTHLIKTRGQQATLRCSPISGHTSVYWYQQALGLGLQFLLWYDEGEERNRGNFPPRFSGRQFPNYSSELNVNALELEDSALYLCASTNRPGGSPLHFGNGTRLTVT.

This clone showed up just a few times. The J gene is TRBJ2-2, the V gene TRBV27; 8 positions agree with TRBD1. Unmatched junction bases numbered 2, after V lost 1 base and J lost 4 bases. Germline V gene sequence: CDR1 MNHEY, CDR2 SMNVEV (reference sequence). CDR3 length equals 15 residues. Here the CDR3 reads CASSLLDRVTGELFF. CDR3 sequence (DNA): TGTGCCAGCAGTTTATTGGACAGGGTCACCGGGGAGCTGTTTTTT.

The table lists this clone with a few counts. The genes are TRBV5-4 and TRBJ2-2; 10 bases map to TRBD1. This CDR3 spans 15 amino acids. The germline gives CDR1 SGHNT, CDR2 YYREEE (reference sequence). Trimming removed 4 bases from V and 7 bases from J; junction bases left unmatched: 7. CDR3 in DNA: TGTGCCAGCAGCCCCCGGGACAGGGGATACGGGGAGCTGTTTTTT. This encodes CASSPRDRGYGELFF.

The chain has TRBV9 and TRBJ2-2; TRBD2 is a possible D gene (6 bases). The CDR3 sequence is 13 residues long. Looked up from germline, CDR1 is SGDLS and CDR2 is YYNGEE. Trimming took off 6 bases at V and 2 bases at J, with 8 bases between the two ends. DNA of the CDR3: TGTGCCAGCATGGAGGGAAACACCGGGGAGCTGTTTTTT. Translating it yields CASMEGNTGELFF. The variable domain in full, completed from reference TRBV9 and TRBJ2-2, reads DSGVTQTPKHLITATGQRVTLRCSPRSGDLSVYWYQQSLDQGLQFLIQYYNGEERAKGNILERFSAQQFPDLHSELNLSSLELGDSALYFCASMEGNTGELFFGEGSRLTVL.

The sample holds a few counts of this clone. The chain uses TRBV6-6 and TRBJ2-7; 9 bases are shared with TRBD2. V trimming: 7 bases; J trimming: 1 base; junction bases outside the gene matches: 5. The CDR3 runs to 14 residues. Germline CDR1 and CDR2: MNHNY and SVGAGI (reference sequence). The CDR3 nucleotides read TGTGCCAGCACATTAGCGGGAGCGTCCTACGAGCAGTACTTC. This sequence encodes CASTLAGASYEQYF.

This clone was seen a few times. The chain links TRBV30 to TRBJ1-2; 8 nucleotides agree with TRBD1. The CDR3 is made up of 13 amino acids. The germline gives CDR1 GTSNPN, CDR2 SVGIG (reference sequence). With V trimmed by 2 bases and J by 8 bases, 7 bases remained unmatched. In DNA, the CDR3 is TGTGCCTGGAGTAAAGGACAGGGCGACGGCTACACCTTC. Translation gives CAWSKGQGDGYTF.

This clone was counted only a few times. V is TRBV6-6 and J is TRBJ2-4; D is perhaps TRBD2 (5 bases). Between the trimmed V and J ends, which lost 5 bases and 1 base, there was a span of 9 bases. The CDR3 is made up of 14 amino acids. Germline V CDR1 and CDR2: MNHNY, SVGAGI (reference sequence). The CDR3 DNA follows: TGTGCCAGCAGTCAAACGGGGGCCAAAAACATTCAGTACTTC. It encodes CASSQTGAKNIQYF.

The rearrangement links TRBV6-5 to TRBJ2-2; the match to TRBD1 covers 7 bases. CDR3 length: 15 residues. Germline V gene sequence: CDR1 MNHEY, CDR2 SVGAGI. Unmatched junction bases numbered 5, after V lost 5 bases and J lost 2 bases. The CDR3 loop is CASSPGQENTGELFF. In DNA form, the CDR3 reads TGTGCCAGCAGTCCCGGACAGGAAAACACCGGGGAGCTGTTTTTT.

The rearrangement links TRBV7-2 to TRBJ2-3, with 7 bases identical to TRBD1. Germline assignment: CDR1 SGHTA and CDR2 FQGNSA. The junction had 7 bases not matched to a gene; V was cut back by 4 bases and J by 0 bases. The length of the CDR3 is 16 residues. The CDR3, as DNA: TGTGCCAGCAGCTCCAACCGACAGGGCAGCACAGATACGCAGTATTTT. It codes for CASSSNRQGSTDTQYF.

This clone has a handful of counts. The chain is built from TRBV28 and TRBJ2-7; tentatively, D is TRBD1 (6 bases). Deletions cut 6 bases from V and 4 bases from J, with 28 bases between. The germline CDR1 and CDR2 sequences are MDHEN and SYDVKM. This CDR3 contains 18 residues. The CDR3 DNA is TGTGCCAGCAGCGTTGGTCCTCTAAGGACAGCCCCCGGTTACGAGCAGTACTTC. Translation: CASSVGPLRTAPGYEQYF.

The gene calls are TRBV5-1 and TRBJ2-3, with TRBD1 identical over 7 bases. V gave up 6 bases and J gave up 6 bases; unmatched junction bases: 10. The CDR3 runs 14 residues. Germline assignment: CDR1 SGHRS and CDR2 YFSETQ. CDR3 region: CASTLGQEPDTQYF. The CDR3 DNA is TGCGCCAGCACCTTAGGACAGGAGCCCGATACGCAGTATTTT.

This clone was seen more than once but under ten times. This chain uses TRBV5-1 with TRBJ1-4; TRBD1 is a possible D gene (6 bases). Trimming took off 1 base at V and 0 bases at J, with 13 bases between the two ends. CDR1 SGHRS and CDR2 YFSETQ come from the germline V gene. There are 17 residues in the CDR3. Here the CDR3 DNA reads TGCGCCAGCAGCTTGACGCCAGGGGATGCAACTAATGAAAAACTGTTTTTT. It yields the protein CASSLTPGDATNEKLFF.

This chain uses TRBV6-5 with TRBJ2-3, with 9 bases aligning to TRBD2. The CDR3 runs 16 residues. The trim removed 4 bases at V and 5 bases at J, leaving 10 bases unmatched. Germline-derived CDR1 and CDR2 are MNHEY and SVGAGI. The CDR3 nucleotides read TGTGCCAGCAGTTCCGCAGGGGCGGGAGGGGGAGATACGCAGTATTTT. Translated: CASSSAGAGGGDTQYF.

The chain carries TRBV6-5 and TRBJ1-4; maybe TRBD1 (6 bases). CDR1 is MNHEY, CDR2 SVGAGI, per germline. V gave up 10 bases and J gave up 5 bases, with 20 bases separating them. This CDR3 has 15 amino acids. The CDR3 here is CATQRGRVWNEKLFF. CDR3 DNA sequence: TGTGCCACCCAAAGGGGGAGGGTGTGGAATGAAAAACTGTTTTTT.

The sample holds many counts of this clone. The CDR3 loop reads CASSVTSYEQYF. The CDR3 DNA reads TGTGCCAGCAGTGTGACTTCCTACGAGCAGTACTTC. The chain employs TRBV2 and TRBJ2-7; D ambiguous. CDR1 and CDR2 (germline): SNHLY, FYNNEI. The CDR3 is 12 residues long. Trimming removed 4 bases from V and 1 base from J, with 5 bases in between.

This chain joins TRBV7-2 and TRBJ1-2; D remains ambiguous. Germline V gene lookup returns CDR1 SGHTA and CDR2 FQGNSA. The V end lost 4 bases, the J end lost 7 bases, and 13 bases lay between the germline ends. The CDR3 runs 13 residues. CDR3 protein: CASSSLPRRGYTF. The CDR3 DNA reads TGTGCCAGCAGCTCCCTCCCCAGGCGTGGCTACACCTTC.

This clone has just a few counts. The chain carries TRBV2 and TRBJ1-1; no clear D. Trimming cost V 2 bases and J 3 bases, with 10 bases left between them. The CDR3 runs 14 residues. Germline V gene lookup returns CDR1 SNHLY and CDR2 FYNNEI. The CDR3 DNA is TGTGCCAGCAGTGAACGACTGAGGGACACTGAAGCTTTCTTT. Protein: CASSERLRDTEAFF.

In this sample, this clone turned up a few times. The sample carries other DNA sequences with the same CDR3. This rearrangement joins TRBV7-2 to TRBJ2-7; 7 bases line up with TRBD2. The V gene end was trimmed by 4 bases and the J gene end by 3 bases; junction bases not matched to a gene: 6. Germline V gene sequence: CDR1 SGHTA, CDR2 FQGNSA. This CDR3 spans 14 amino acids. CDR3 amino acids: CASSSRGGIYEQYF. CDR3 DNA: TGTGCCAGCAGCTCAAGGGGAGGGATCTACGAGCAGTACTTC.

V is TRBV6-5 and J is TRBJ2-2; 8 nucleotides match TRBD2. CDR1 is MNHEY and CDR2 is SVGAGI in the germline V gene. This CDR3 has 14 amino acids. Trimming cost V 10 bases and J 3 bases; bases outside gene matches: 7. CDR3 residues: CATRLARDTGELFF. CDR3 nucleotide sequence: TGTGCCACGAGACTAGCGAGAGACACCGGGGAGCTGTTTTTT.

The rearrangement links TRBV30 to TRBJ1-5; D is possibly TRBD1 (6 bases). Germline V gives CDR1 GTSNPN, CDR2 SVGIG (reference sequence). The CDR3 loop spans 14 amino acids. V was pared by 8 bases and J by 4 bases, with 18 bases between. The CDR3 loop is CASSDADRNQPQHF. DNA of the CDR3: TGTGCCAGTAGCGATGCGGACAGAAATCAGCCCCAGCATTTT.

This clone was picked up a small number of times. The chain employs TRBV7-9 and TRBJ2-4, with 8 bases that match TRBD2. Germline V lookup: CDR1 SEHNR, CDR2 FQNEAQ (reference sequence). There are 16 residues in the CDR3. V dropped 2 bases and J dropped 4; count of bases not matched to a gene: 7. Written as DNA, the CDR3 is TGTGCCAGCAGCTTACAAACTAGCGGCACAAAAAACATTCAGTACTTC. It yields the protein CASSLQTSGTKNIQYF.

The chain links TRBV18 to TRBJ1-1, with 8 bases matching TRBD1. With 3 bases clipped from V and 1 base from J, the junction kept 4 bases outside the gene matches. The CDR3 runs to 15 residues. The germline gives CDR1 KGHSH, CDR2 LQKENI. In DNA, the CDR3 is TGTGCCAGCTCACCTCCCGGGACAGGGAACACTGAAGCTTTCTTT. Its protein is CASSPPGTGNTEAFF.

This clone was recorded a few times. The chain links TRBV7-9 to TRBJ1-4; no clear D. Between the trimmed V and J ends, which lost 1 base and 8 bases, there was a span of 14 bases. This CDR3 region has 15 residues. CDR1 is SEHNR and CDR2 is FQNEAQ in the germline V gene (reference sequence). For the CDR3, the DNA is TGTGCCAGCAGCTTAGATGCGGGGATTGGAGAAAAACTGTTTTTT. It yields the protein CASSLDAGIGEKLFF. Full variable domain (remainder filled in from reference TRBV7-9 and TRBJ1-4): DTGVSQNPRHKITKRGQNVTFRCDPISEHNRLYWYRQTLGQGPEFLTYFQNEAQLEKSRLLSDRFSAERPKGSFSTLEIQRTEQGDSAMYLCASSLDAGIGEKLFFGSGTQLSVL.

This clone has a handful of counts. The genes are TRBV5-5 and TRBJ2-6; a possible D gene is TRBD1 (6 bases). In germline, CDR1 is SGHKS, CDR2 YYEKEE (reference sequence). The CDR3 has 14 residues. Trimming stripped 5 bases from V and 4 bases from J, with 10 bases between. CDR3 nucleotides: TGTGCCAGCAGTCAACAGGGAGGGGCCAACGTCCTGACTTTC. Translating it yields CASSQQGGANVLTF.

This rearrangement joins TRBV6-6 to TRBJ1-3; D uncertain. Germline V gene lookup returns CDR1 MNHNY and CDR2 SVGAGI (reference sequence). Trimming pared 2 bases from V and 2 bases from J, leaving 7 bases between. CDR3 length: 14 residues. CDR3 sequence reads: CASSYGQTGNTIYF. The CDR3 region has the DNA TGTGCCAGCAGTTACGGGCAGACTGGAAACACCATATATTTT.

This chain joins TRBV5-6 and TRBJ1-4, with TRBD1 matching 8 bases. Unmatched junction bases numbered 5, after V lost 3 bases and J lost 4 bases. Germline V gene sequence: CDR1 SGHDT, CDR2 YYEEEE. This CDR3 has 15 amino acids. CDR3 bases: TGTGCCAGCAGCTCGACAGGGGACTATAATGAAAAACTGTTTTTT. Its translation is CASSSTGDYNEKLFF.

The V gene is TRBV27, the J gene TRBJ2-3; the match to TRBD2 covers 8 bases. Germline values: CDR1 MNHEY, CDR2 SMNVEV (reference sequence). V gave up 3 bases and J gave up 5 bases; unmatched junction bases: 13. The CDR3 loop spans 17 amino acids. The CDR3 is CASSFPGGAGERDTQYF. CDR3 bases: TGTGCCAGCAGTTTCCCCGGGGGAGCGGGGGAGAGAGATACGCAGTATTTT.

This clone has a handful of counts. V is TRBV11-2 and J is TRBJ2-7; 10 nucleotides agree with TRBD2. Per germline, CDR1 SGHAT and CDR2 FQNNGV. CDR3 length equals 14 residues. The V and J ends lost 1 base and 6 bases, in that order; junction bases with no gene match: 3. The CDR3: CASSLGGLATEQYF. The CDR3 bases are TGTGCCAGCAGCTTAGGGGGACTAGCGACCGAGCAGTACTTC. Combining the CDR3 with reference TRBV11-2 and TRBJ2-7 gives the whole variable domain EAGVAQSPRYKIIEKRQSVAFWCNPISGHATLYWYQQILGQGPKLLIQFQNNGVVDDSQLPKDRFSAERLKGVDSTLKIQPAKLEDSAVYLCASSLGGLATEQYFGPGTRLTVT.

V usage is TRBV5-1 and J usage is TRBJ2-5, with 8 bases fitting TRBD2. With 0 bases clipped from V and 1 base from J, the junction kept 5 bases outside the gene matches. The CDR3 is made up of 16 amino acids. Germline V CDR1 and CDR2: SGHRS, YFSETQ. CDR3 region: CASSLEAGGLQETQYF. The CDR3 DNA follows: TGCGCCAGCAGCTTGGAGGCGGGAGGCCTCCAAGAGACCCAGTACTTC.

The chain employs TRBV28 and TRBJ2-3, with TRBD2 matching 7 bases. The CDR3 consists of 15 residues. Trimming cost V 8 bases and J 4 bases; bases outside gene matches: 12. Germline V gene data show CDR1 as MDHEN and CDR2 as SYDVKM. The CDR3 loop reads CASCEGGGSSDTQYF. The DNA of the CDR3 is TGTGCCAGCTGCGAAGGAGGCGGGAGTTCAGATACGCAGTATTTT.

V gene TRBV27 combines with J gene TRBJ2-4, with 10 bases matching TRBD2. V shed 5 bases and J 7 bases; nucleotides not matched to a gene: 8. CDR3 length: 15 amino acids. Per germline, CDR1 MNHEY and CDR2 SMNVEV (reference sequence). CDR3 DNA: TGTGCCAGCAGTCCGCTAGCGGGAGCATCGAACATTCAGTACTTC. This gives the protein CASSPLAGASNIQYF.

Only a few counts were recorded for this clone. The rearrangement joins TRBV15 to TRBJ1-6; maybe TRBD1 (6 bases). In germline, CDR1 is LNHNV, CDR2 YYDKDF (reference sequence). The CDR3 is 14 amino acids. Trimming removed 0 bases from V and 11 bases from J, with 11 bases in between. The CDR3 spells CATSRDKGGAPLHF. In DNA form, the CDR3 reads TGTGCCACCAGCAGAGATAAAGGGGGGGCACCCCTCCACTTT.